The present T cell receptor beta chain was sequenced within a study of blood T cell repertoires in COVID-19. On the study more broadly: T cells, B-cell-depleted T cells, or PBMCs supplied cDNA or gDNA.

Authors' methods: Reference gene primer amplification gave nucleated cell count estimates. Clones were sequenced by immunoSEQ multiplex PCR, and TCRdb holds only the in-frame ones, with some missing. V and J calls and clone size come straight from that table; D and trimming were deduced from the DNA. The sample consists of fewer than 140,000 clones, more than 80% of them appearing once. Per germline, CDR1 MNHEY and CDR2 SMNVEV (reference sequence). The V and J ends lost 5 bases and 4 bases, in that order; junction bases with no gene match: 14. The CDR3 runs to 17 residues. This receptor was taken from a woman aged 55-75 years with acute or convalescent COVID-19. V is TRBV27 and J is TRBJ1-3; 7 bases are shared with TRBD1. The sample taken for sequencing was peripheral blood. The CDR3 loop reads CASSPKFDRAGGNTIYF. In DNA, the CDR3 is TGTGCCAGCAGTCCAAAATTCGACAGGGCGGGAGGAAACACCATATATTTT.